This T cell receptor beta chain was recovered during a study of blood T cells in healthy people across ages. CDR1 is SGHTA and CDR2 is FQGTGA in the germline V gene. The CDR3 runs 20 residues. V shed 2 bases and J 1 base; nucleotides not matched to a gene: 11. Then a second PCR, running roughly 6 to 11 cycles, was carried out with a sample-barcoded 5' primer and a J-beta primer mix. TCRdb called the 5' RACE reads again in MiXCR, with one record for every CDR3 protein. Of 1 million or so distinct CDR3 sequences in the sample, over 35% were seen once. Material for sequencing was blood. The sequence was obtained from a woman between 55 and 75 years old in good health. The rearrangement links TRBV7-3 to TRBJ2-1; 13 nucleotides agree with TRBD2. This CDR3 is CASSLLGGLAGSGSYNEQFF. In DNA, the CDR3 is TGTGCCAGCAGCTTACTTGGGGGACTAGCGGGGTCGGGGTCCTACAATGAGCAGTTCTTC.